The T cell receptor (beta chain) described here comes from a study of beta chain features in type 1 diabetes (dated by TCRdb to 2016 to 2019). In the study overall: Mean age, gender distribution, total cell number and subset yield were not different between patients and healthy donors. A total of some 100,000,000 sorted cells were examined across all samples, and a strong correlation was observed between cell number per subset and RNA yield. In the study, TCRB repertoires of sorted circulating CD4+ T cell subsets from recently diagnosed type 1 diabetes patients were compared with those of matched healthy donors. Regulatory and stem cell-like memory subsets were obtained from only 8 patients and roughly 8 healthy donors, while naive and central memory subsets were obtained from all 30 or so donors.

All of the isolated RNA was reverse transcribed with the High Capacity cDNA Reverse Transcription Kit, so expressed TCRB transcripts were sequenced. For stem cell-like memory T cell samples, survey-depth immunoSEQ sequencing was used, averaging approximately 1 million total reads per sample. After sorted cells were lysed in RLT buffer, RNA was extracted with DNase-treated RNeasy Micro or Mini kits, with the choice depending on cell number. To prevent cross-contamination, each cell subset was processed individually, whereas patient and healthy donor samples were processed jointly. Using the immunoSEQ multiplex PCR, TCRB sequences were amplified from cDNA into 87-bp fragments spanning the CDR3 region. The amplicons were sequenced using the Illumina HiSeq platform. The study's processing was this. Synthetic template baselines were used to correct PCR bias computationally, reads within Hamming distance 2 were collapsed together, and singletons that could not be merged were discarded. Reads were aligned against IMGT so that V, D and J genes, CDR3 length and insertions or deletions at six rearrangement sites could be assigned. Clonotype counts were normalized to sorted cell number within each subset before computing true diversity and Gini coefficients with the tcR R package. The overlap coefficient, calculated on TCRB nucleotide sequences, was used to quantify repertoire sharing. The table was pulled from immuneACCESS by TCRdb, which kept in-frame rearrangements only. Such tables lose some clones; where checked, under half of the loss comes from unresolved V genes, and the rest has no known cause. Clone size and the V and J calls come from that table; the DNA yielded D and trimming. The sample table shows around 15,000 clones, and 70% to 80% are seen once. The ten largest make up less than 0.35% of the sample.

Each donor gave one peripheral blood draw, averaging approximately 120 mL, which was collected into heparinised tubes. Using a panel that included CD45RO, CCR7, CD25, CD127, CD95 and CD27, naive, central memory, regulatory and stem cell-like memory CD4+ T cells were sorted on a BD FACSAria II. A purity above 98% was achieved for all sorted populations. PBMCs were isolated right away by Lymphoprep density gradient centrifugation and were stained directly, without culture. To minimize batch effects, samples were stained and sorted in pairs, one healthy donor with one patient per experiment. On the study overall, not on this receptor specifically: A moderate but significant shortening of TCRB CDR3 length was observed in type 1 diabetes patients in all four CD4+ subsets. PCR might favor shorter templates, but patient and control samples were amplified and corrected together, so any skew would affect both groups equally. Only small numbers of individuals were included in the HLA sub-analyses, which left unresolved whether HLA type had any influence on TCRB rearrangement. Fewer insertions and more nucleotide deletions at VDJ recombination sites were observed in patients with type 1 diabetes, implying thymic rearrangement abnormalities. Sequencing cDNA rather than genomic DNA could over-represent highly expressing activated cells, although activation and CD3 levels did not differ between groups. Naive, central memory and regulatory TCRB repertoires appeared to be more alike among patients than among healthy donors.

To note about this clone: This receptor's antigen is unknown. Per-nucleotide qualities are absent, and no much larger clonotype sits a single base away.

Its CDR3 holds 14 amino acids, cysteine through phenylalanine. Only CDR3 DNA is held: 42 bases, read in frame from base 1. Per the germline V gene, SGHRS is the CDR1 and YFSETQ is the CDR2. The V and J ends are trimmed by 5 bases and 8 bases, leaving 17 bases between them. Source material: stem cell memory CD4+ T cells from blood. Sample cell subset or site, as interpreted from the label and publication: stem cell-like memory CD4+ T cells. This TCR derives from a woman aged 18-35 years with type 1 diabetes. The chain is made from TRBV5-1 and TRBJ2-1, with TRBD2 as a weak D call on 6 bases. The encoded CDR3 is CASSQEVWGDEQFF. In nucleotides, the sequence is TGCGCCAGCAGTCAGGAGGTATGGGGGGATGAGCAGTTCTTC.